This passage covers 8 T cell receptor beta chains from one sample sequenced in a study of blood T cell repertoires in COVID-19. Produced via immunoSEQ multiplex PCR; TCRdb's table is partial and in-frame only. The sample comprises over 200,000 clones, around 83% of which are singletons, and 5% to 6% rests with the top ten. Sequenced: peripheral blood. All receptors derive from an elderly man with acute or convalescent COVID-19.

This clone was seen a handful of times. The chain employs TRBV27 and TRBJ2-2, with 7 nucleotides matching TRBD1. The CDR3 has 13 amino acids. V lost 8 bases and J lost 3; bases outside the gene matches: 3. Germline loops: CDR1 MNHEY, CDR2 SMNVEV (reference sequence). In DNA form, the CDR3 reads TGTGCCAGCGGGACAGCCTACACCGGGGAGCTGTTTTTT. Protein product: CASGTAYTGELFF.

This clone was seen a few times. V gene TRBV7-9 combines with J gene TRBJ2-3; weak D call: TRBD1 (5 bases). CDR3 length equals 15 residues. V lost 3 bases to trimming and J lost 5 bases, with 15 bases between them. CDR1 SEHNR and CDR2 FQNEAQ come from the germline V gene (reference sequence). The CDR3 sequence: CASSFQGTTGDTQYF. The CDR3 region has the DNA TGTGCCAGCAGCTTCCAGGGTACCACCGGAGATACGCAGTATTTT.

The genes are TRBV9 and TRBJ2-2; D is uncertain. Per germline, CDR1 SGDLS and CDR2 YYNGEE. The CDR3 extends over 14 amino acids. The V end was cut by 4 bases, the J end by 5 bases, with 12 bases between. The CDR3 spells CASSYRFETGELFF. The CDR3 DNA reads TGTGCCAGCAGCTATAGATTCGAGACCGGGGAGCTGTTTTTT.

The chain carries TRBV9 and TRBJ2-7; 7 nucleotides line up with TRBD1. The CDR3 loop spans 15 amino acids. Germline CDR1 and CDR2: SGDLS and YYNGEE. J lost 0 bases, V lost 4 bases, and 7 bases had no gene match. CDR3 protein: CASSPQGESSYEQYF. CDR3 bases: TGTGCCAGCAGCCCTCAGGGGGAAAGCTCCTACGAGCAGTACTTC.

This chain links TRBV6-5 with TRBJ2-5, with 7 bases that match TRBD1. This CDR3 spans 13 amino acids. Germline V CDR1 and CDR2: MNHEY, SVGAGI. Unmatched junction bases numbered 4, after V lost 5 bases and J lost 4 bases. The CDR3 here is CASSPRQGETQYF. The DNA of the CDR3 is TGTGCCAGCAGTCCCCGACAGGGAGAGACCCAGTACTTC.

The chain couples TRBV28 to TRBJ1-1, with 7 bases matching TRBD1. V trimming: 6 bases; J trimming: 1 base; junction bases outside the gene matches: 5. Germline V gives CDR1 MDHEN, CDR2 SYDVKM. This CDR3 contains 14 residues. In DNA form, the CDR3 reads TGTGCCAGCAGGAACAGGGGAGGGAACACTGAAGCTTTCTTT. Encoded protein: CASRNRGGNTEAFF.

The chain employs TRBV28 and TRBJ2-5; the match to TRBD2 covers 12 bases. The V gene end was trimmed by 5 bases and the J gene end by 6 bases; junction bases not matched to a gene: 10. The CDR3 sequence is 16 residues long. Germline lookup yields CDR1 MDHEN and CDR2 SYDVKM. The CDR3 spells CASSTSGLAGWQTQYF. CDR3 DNA sequence: TGTGCCAGCAGTACCTCGGGACTAGCGGGTTGGCAGACCCAGTACTTC.

The chain recombines TRBV29-1 with TRBJ2-7, with 8 bases aligning to TRBD1. Per the germline V gene, CDR1 is SQVTM and CDR2 is ANQGSEA. The CDR3 is 14 amino acids. Unmatched junction bases numbered 8, after V lost 6 bases and J lost 1 base. In DNA, the CDR3 is TGCAGCGTGGGAGTGAGGGACAGGTCCTACGAGCAGTACTTC. Translation gives CSVGVRDRSYEQYF.